This T cell receptor (beta chain) came from a study of long-term antiretroviral therapy in people with HIV. Sequencing relied on immunoSEQ assay v3.0, run at survey level. Repertoires were generated with immunoSEQ multiplex PCR, while TCRdb's copy carries only in-frame clones and drops some. The profile shows 25,000 to 30,000 clones, roughly 80% of them singletons. Trimming pared 7 bases from V and 5 bases from J, leaving 11 bases between. The CDR3 runs to 13 residues. The V gene's germline CDR1 is LGHNA and CDR2 YNFKEQ. The table lists this clone with a count of one. The input for sequencing was unsorted PBMCs, taken 3 years after starting antiretroviral therapy. The V and J genes are TRBV4-2 and TRBJ2-2; no reliable D call. The receptor's source is a man in his forties with HIV. DNA for the CDR3: TGTGCCAGCAACGATCATACAACCGGGGAGCTGTTTTTT. Residues: CASNDHTTGELFF.